The clone carrying this TCR beta chain has a single count. Its target is not known. The entry originates in a study of CD8 T cells in Susac syndrome. Overall study results and limits: None of the CD4+ T cell repertoires in Susac syndrome showed clonal expansion.

Random hexamers were used to reverse transcribe 0.5 to 1 ug of RNA. TCRdb called the immunoSEQ multiplex PCR reads again in MiXCR, with one record for every CDR3 protein. The repertoire holds 170,000 or so distinct CDR3 sequences, with around 94% as singletons. Per germline, CDR1 SGDLS and CDR2 YYNGEE. CDR3 length: 15 residues. V lost 1 base, J lost 4 bases, and 13 bases lay in between. This TCR derives from a human donor with Susac syndrome. Sequencing was carried out using CD4+ T cells from PBMCs. The chain combines TRBV9 with TRBJ2-3, with D possibly TRBD1 on 6 matching bases. The CDR3 nucleotides are TGTGCCAGCAGCGTAACCACAGGGCGGGCAGATACGCAGTATTTT. Its translation: CASSVTTGRADTQYF.